The next 2 T cell receptor beta chains were all read from a single sample in a study of T-cell reconstitution after alpha-beta-depleted transplantation in children. Unique molecular identifiers featured in how the TCRbeta library was prepared. TCRdb independently ran MiXCR on the PCR reads; one entry per CDR3 protein. Of about 610,000 distinct CDR3 sequences listed, over 9.5% are singletons. The sequencing used PBMCs from the stem cell graft donor, collected from the stem cell graft. The receptors stem from a human donor who donated a stem cell graft to a child with acute myeloid leukemia.

The CDR3 DNA sequence: TGTGCCAGCAGGCCTACCGGGACTAGCGGAAAGAGGAACACCGGGGAGCTGTTTTTT. Translating gives CASRPTGTSGKRNTGELFF. The V gene is TRBV2, the J gene TRBJ2-2, with 11 bases aligning to TRBD2. J lost 1 base, V lost 6 bases, and 13 bases had no gene match. Germline lookup yields CDR1 SNHLY and CDR2 FYNNEI. CDR3 length: 19 amino acids.

This clonotype was recorded many times. This chain connects TRBV29-1 to TRBJ2-7; unclear D gene. Germline assignment: CDR1 SQVTM and CDR2 ANQGSEA. The CDR3 spans 14 residues. The germline V and J ends were trimmed by 6 bases and 5 bases, with 20 bases remaining between them. Here the CDR3 DNA reads TGCAGCGTGGGGTCTCCCCAGAGCTACAACGAGCAGTACTTC. The encoded protein is CSVGSPQSYNEQYF.